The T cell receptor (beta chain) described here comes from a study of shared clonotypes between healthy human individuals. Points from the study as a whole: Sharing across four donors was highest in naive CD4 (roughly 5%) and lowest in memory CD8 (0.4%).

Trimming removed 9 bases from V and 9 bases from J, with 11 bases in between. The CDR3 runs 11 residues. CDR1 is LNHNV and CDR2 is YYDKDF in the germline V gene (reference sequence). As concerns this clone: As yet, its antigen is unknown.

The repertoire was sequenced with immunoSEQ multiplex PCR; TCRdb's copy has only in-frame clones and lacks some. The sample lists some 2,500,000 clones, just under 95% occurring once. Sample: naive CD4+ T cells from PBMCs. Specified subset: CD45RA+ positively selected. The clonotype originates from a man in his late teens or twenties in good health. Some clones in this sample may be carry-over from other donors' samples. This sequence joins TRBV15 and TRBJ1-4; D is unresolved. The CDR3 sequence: CATERTKKLFF. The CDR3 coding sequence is TGTGCCACGGAGCGCACCAAAAAACTGTTTTTT.